This TCR beta chain was sequenced during a study of blood T cell repertoires in COVID-19. Overall study: The samples span acute and convalescent COVID-19 from the United States, Italy and Spain.

Per the authors' pipeline: Amplification from reference gene primers served as the basis for estimated nucleated cell counts. Only in-frame clones appear in the TCRdb table, and some are missing; sequencing was by immunoSEQ multiplex PCR. The DNA gave D and trimming, while V, J and clone size come from that table. Here the sample spans 200,000 to 250,000 clones, approximately 88% being singletons. From germline, CDR1 is SGDLS and CDR2 YYNGEE. V was cut by 4 bases and J by 5 bases, with 6 bases left in between. CDR3 length equals 12 residues. This clonotype was sampled from a man between 60 and 75 years old who had recovered from COVID-19. The chain is built from TRBV9 and TRBJ2-2; the D is unclear. The sequenced material came from peripheral blood. CDR3 nucleotides: TGTGCCAGCAGCACCGGGACCGGGGAGCTGTTTTTT. It specifies CASSTGTGELFF.